Following are 10 T cell receptor beta chains from one sample sequenced in a study of post-analysis software for immune sequencing data. Broader study findings: Higher frequency in patients than in controls was seen for roughly five TRBV segments, with TRBV5-6, TRBV5-1 and TRBV20-1 among them.

Researchers reported that TCR beta cDNA libraries carried unique molecular identifiers. TCRdb ran MiXCR on the PCR reads and lists one entry per CDR3 protein. Of about 820,000 distinct CDR3 sequences listed, around 50% are singletons. Their antigens are not known. The sample was blood. Receptors originate from a girl under 18 with multiple sclerosis.

This clonotype was detected only a few times. V and J are TRBV5-5 and TRBJ2-5; unclear D gene. In germline, CDR1 is SGHKS, CDR2 YYEKEE (reference sequence). V was trimmed by 1 base and J by 2 bases, leaving 9 bases between them. The CDR3 length is 14 residues. The CDR3 nucleotides are TGTGCCAGCAGCTTGAAGCCGCGTCAAGAGACCCAGTACTTC. Amino acid sequence: CASSLKPRQETQYF.

Concerning this clonotype itself: The junction differs from germline at one of its ends, possibly a read error. The rearrangement links TRBV20-1 to TRBJ2-1; 13 nucleotides match TRBD2. The CDR3 has 16 amino acids. Germline V gene sequence: CDR1 DFQATT, CDR2 SNEGSKA (reference sequence). This CDR3 reads CSATRTSGRWGNEPFF. In nucleotides, the CDR3 is TGCAGTGCTACTAGGACTAGCGGGAGATGGGGGAATGAGCCGTTCTTC.

This chain joins TRBV6-6 and TRBJ2-5; D is perhaps TRBD1 or TRBD2 (6 bases each). Trimming stripped 7 bases from V and 6 bases from J, with 15 bases between. Looked up from germline, CDR1 is MNHNY and CDR2 is SVGAGI (reference sequence). The CDR3 is 13 residues long. The CDR3, as DNA: TGTGCCAGCATGCCCGGGGGCGTTCAGACCCAGTACTTC. As protein: CASMPGGVQTQYF.

Only a few counts were recorded for this clonotype. The chain joins TRBV12-3 or TRBV12-4 to TRBJ2-5, with D perhaps matching TRBD1 or TRBD2 (5 bases each). There are 15 residues in the CDR3. With 2 bases removed from V and 5 bases from J, the gap between germline ends came to 15 bases. Here the CDR3 DNA reads TGTGCCAGCAGTTTAAAGGGACCCCAGGCGGAGACCCAGTACTTC. Translation: CASSLKGPQAETQYF.

This chain joins TRBV5-1 and TRBJ2-5; D unclear. The germline CDR1 and CDR2 sequences are SGHRS and YFSETQ. V was shortened by 5 bases and J by 0 bases, with 8 bases between the two germline ends. The CDR3 spans 13 residues. The CDR3 sequence is CASRSVYQETQYF. The CDR3 region has the DNA TGCGCCAGCAGGTCTGTCTACCAAGAGACCCAGTACTTC.

The genes are TRBV15 and TRBJ1-5, with 9 bases fitting TRBD1. V dropped 5 bases and J dropped 3; count of bases not matched to a gene: 5. The CDR3 length is 15 residues. Germline-derived CDR1 and CDR2 are LNHNV and YYDKDF (reference sequence). CDR3 residues: CATSRTGGSNQPQHF. The DNA of the CDR3 is TGTGCCACCAGCCGTACAGGGGGCTCCAATCAGCCCCAGCATTTT. Full variable domain (missing parts from reference TRBV15 and TRBJ1-5): DAMVIQNPRYQVTQFGKPVTLSCSQTLNHNVMYWYQQKSSQAPKLLFHYYDKDFNNEADTPDNFQSRRPNTSFCFLDIRSPGLGDTAMYLCATSRTGGSNQPQHFGDGTRLSIL.

There are a few counts of this clonotype. In DNA, the CDR3 is TGCAGTGCTACCGTTAGCGGGAGCTACGAGCAGTACTTC. Its protein is CSATVSGSYEQYF. The chain links TRBV20-1 to TRBJ2-7, with 9 bases fitting TRBD2. V gave up 4 bases and J gave up 3 bases; unmatched junction bases: 4. CDR1 is DFQATT, CDR2 SNEGSKA, per germline (reference sequence). The CDR3 spans 13 residues.

The rearrangement links TRBV10-3 to TRBJ2-4, with 12 bases aligning to TRBD2. The DNA matches TRBJ2-7 better at its end, which makes the J call doubtful. CDR3 length: 13 residues. The germline V gene has CDR1 ENHRY and CDR2 SYGVKD. The CDR3 here is CAVGLAGPYEQYF. In nucleotides, the CDR3 is TGTGCCGTTGGACTAGCGGGACCCTACGAGCAGTACTTC.

This clonotype was seen a handful of times. The genes are TRBV28 and TRBJ1-5; D call uncertain. Germline V gene data show CDR1 as MDHEN and CDR2 as SYDVKM. The germline V and J ends were trimmed by 6 bases and 1 base, with 4 bases remaining between them. The CDR3 runs to 12 residues. The CDR3 DNA reads as TGTGCCAGCAGACAGAGCAATCAGCCCCAGCATTTT. Translated, it gives CASRQSNQPQHF.

This clonotype appeared a single time. This rearrangement joins TRBV6-6 to TRBJ1-4; D remains unclear. V lost 6 bases to trimming and J lost 1 base, with 9 bases between them. Germline V CDR1 and CDR2: MNHNY, SVGAGI (reference sequence). The length of the CDR3 is 14 residues. The CDR3 protein is CASSPSVTNEKLFF. Written as DNA, the CDR3 is TGTGCCAGCAGCCCCAGCGTAACTAATGAAAAACTGTTTTTT.